The 21 T cell receptor beta chains given below trace back to one sample, sequenced in a study of CD8+ T cells in alopecia areata. cDNA reverse transcribed from extracted RNA served as the sequencing template. Generated by immunoSEQ multiplex PCR, the TCRdb table keeps only in-frame clones and is missing some. The data hold approximately 150,000 clones, with less than 80% observed a single time. Sequencing was performed on CD8+ T cells sorted from blood, taken at week 0. The receptors here all came from a human donor with alopecia areata.

V is TRBV5-1 and J is TRBJ2-3; 10 bases fit TRBD2. V was clipped by 4 bases and J by 2 bases; unmatched bases: 10. There are 17 residues in the CDR3. Germline loops: CDR1 SGHRS, CDR2 YFSETQ. The DNA of the CDR3 is TGCGCCAGCAGCATTCTAGGACTAGCGGAGATCACAGATACGCAGTATTTT. This codes for CASSILGLAEITDTQYF.

The rearrangement uses TRBV4-1 and TRBJ2-7; the D gene is possibly TRBD2 (5 bases). The V gene's germline CDR1 is MGHRA and CDR2 YSYEKL. Trimming shortened V by 3 bases and J by 7 bases, and 10 bases separated the two germline ends. The CDR3 contains 12 residues. CDR3 nucleotides: TGCGCCAGCAGCCACGCCGGAGGTGAGCAGTACTTC. Its protein is CASSHAGGEQYF.

The chain uses TRBV27 and TRBJ2-3; 11 nucleotides match TRBD2. This CDR3 region has 16 residues. Germline V CDR1 and CDR2: MNHEY, SMNVEV (reference sequence). After removal of 1 base from V and 5 bases from J, the junction contained 5 bases not matched to a gene. CDR3 in amino acids: CASSLYVAGGRDTQYF. CDR3 nucleotide sequence: TGTGCCAGCAGTTTATATGTAGCGGGGGGGAGAGATACGCAGTATTTT.

This chain links TRBV7-9 with TRBJ2-7; D possibly corresponds to TRBD1 (6 bases). The CDR3 has 15 residues. Trimming took off 5 bases at V and 2 bases at J, with 16 bases between the two ends. Germline loops: CDR1 SEHNR, CDR2 FQNEAQ (reference sequence). The CDR3 DNA reads TGTGCCAGCAGCCTCCCAGACAGGCATCCCTACGAGCAGTACTTC. Translated, it gives CASSLPDRHPYEQYF.

This rearrangement joins TRBV13 to TRBJ2-2; D is unclear. Germline-derived CDR1 and CDR2 are PRHDT and FYEKMQ (reference sequence). The CDR3 contains 12 residues. Trimming removed 3 bases from V and 6 bases from J, with 5 bases in between. The CDR3 DNA follows: TGTGCCAGCAGCTTTTTCCCCGGGGAGCTGTTTTTT. Translation: CASSFFPGELFF.

This clone was observed a few times. The V call is TRBV4-2, the J call TRBJ2-1; perhaps TRBD2 as D (5 bases). Germline CDR1 reads LGHNA; CDR2 reads YNFKEQ. V was shortened by 1 base and J by 2 bases, with 15 bases between the two germline ends. The CDR3 runs 17 residues. The CDR3 nucleotides read TGTGCCAGCAGCCAAGTGGGAGCGCCCCCGCCCTACAATGAGCAGTTCTTC. Protein: CASSQVGAPPPYNEQFF.

The chain employs TRBV29-1 and TRBJ2-3; D may be TRBD2 (6 bases). Germline values: CDR1 SQVTM, CDR2 ANQGSEA. This CDR3 contains 13 residues. With 5 bases removed from V and 2 bases from J, the gap between germline ends came to 11 bases. The CDR3 nucleotides read TGCAGCGTTCTCGGGGGACCCACAGATACGCAGTATTTT. It codes for CSVLGGPTDTQYF.

The V and J genes are TRBV7-9 and TRBJ2-7; 7 nucleotides match TRBD1. Germline assignment: CDR1 SEHNR and CDR2 FQNEAQ (reference sequence). With 4 bases clipped from V and 2 bases from J, the junction kept 11 bases outside the gene matches. This CDR3 contains 16 residues. In DNA, the CDR3 is TGTGCCAGCAGCTCCATGAACGACAGGGATGCCTACGAGCAGTACTTC. It codes for CASSSMNDRDAYEQYF.

This clone was seen only a few times. This rearrangement joins TRBV4-1 to TRBJ2-3, with a weak D call TRBD2 (6 bases). The V gene lost 2 bases and the J gene lost 2 bases, with 14 bases spanning the gap. The germline CDR1 and CDR2 sequences are MGHRA and YSYEKL. The CDR3 totals 16 residues. The CDR3 sequence: CASSQKPREATDTQYF. The CDR3 DNA reads as TGCGCCAGCAGCCAAAAACCTAGGGAGGCCACAGATACGCAGTATTTT.

In its sample, this clone was seen a few times. CDR3 coding DNA: TGCAGCGTTGAAATCGACAGGGGAACTTCCATGAACACTGAAGCTTTCTTT. This encodes CSVEIDRGTSMNTEAFF. The rearrangement links TRBV29-1 to TRBJ1-1; 8 positions match TRBD1. Germline V gene sequence: CDR1 SQVTM, CDR2 ANQGSEA. The V gene end was trimmed by 2 bases and the J gene end by 0 bases; junction bases not matched to a gene: 11. The CDR3 is 17 residues long. Variable domain in full (rest from reference TRBV29-1 and TRBJ1-1): SAVISQKPSRDICQRGTSLTIQCQVDSQVTMMFWYRQQPGQSLTLIATANQGSEATYESGFVIDKFPISRPNLTFSTLTVSNMSPEDSSIYLCSVEIDRGTSMNTEAFFGQGTRLTVV.

The chain links TRBV9 to TRBJ1-1; TRBD1 matches 7 bases. The junction had 8 bases not matched to a gene; V was cut back by 6 bases and J by 12 bases. CDR1 is SGDLS, CDR2 YYNGEE, per germline. The CDR3 is made up of 11 amino acids. The CDR3 is CASKKGQTTFF. In nucleotides, the CDR3 is TGTGCCAGCAAGAAGGGACAGACGACTTTCTTT.

The chain combines TRBV19 with TRBJ1-1; D gene uncertain. This CDR3 comprises 13 residues. Germline CDR1 reads LNHDA; CDR2 reads SQIVND (reference sequence). V was trimmed by 3 bases and J by 8 bases, leaving 13 bases between them. CDR3: CASSIPGSYEAFF. The CDR3 DNA sequence: TGTGCCAGTAGTATCCCGGGTTCGTACGAAGCTTTCTTT.

This chain joins TRBV5-6 and TRBJ1-2, with D possibly TRBD1 on 5 matching bases. V lost 4 bases and J 7 bases, leaving 11 bases between the germline ends. Germline lookup yields CDR1 SGHDT and CDR2 YYEEEE. There are 12 residues in the CDR3. The chain's CDR3 is CASSAGITGYTF. The DNA of the CDR3 is TGTGCCAGCAGCGCAGGGATAACTGGCTACACCTTC.

This chain joins TRBV27 and TRBJ2-5; D is undetermined. Trimming pared 4 bases from V and 2 bases from J, leaving 8 bases between. Germline loops: CDR1 MNHEY, CDR2 SMNVEV (reference sequence). The CDR3 has 13 residues. CDR3 in amino acids: CASSSTNQETQYF. CDR3 DNA: TGTGCCAGCAGTTCTACGAATCAAGAGACCCAGTACTTC.

The chain joins TRBV19 to TRBJ2-7; possibly TRBD1 for D (6 bases). CDR1 and CDR2 from the germline V gene are LNHDA and SQIVND (reference sequence). Trimming removed 5 bases from V and 2 bases from J, with 13 bases in between. The CDR3 has 14 residues. CDR3: CASSGDRTPYEQYF. The DNA of the CDR3 is TGTGCCAGTAGTGGCGACAGGACTCCCTACGAGCAGTACTTC.

This chain joins TRBV7-8 and TRBJ2-5, with TRBD1 matching 7 bases. Germline CDR1 and CDR2: SGHVS and FQNEAQ. This CDR3 region has 14 residues. Losses at the gene ends were 3 bases for V and 2 bases for J; bases not matched to a gene: 3. The DNA of the CDR3 is TGTGCCAGCAGCTTCCGACAGGGTCAAGAGACCCAGTACTTC. This gives the protein CASSFRQGQETQYF. Using reference TRBV7-8 and TRBJ2-5 for the parts outside the CDR3, the full variable domain is GAGVSQSPRYKVAKRGQDVALRCDPISGHVSLFWYQQALGQGPEFLTYFQNEAQLDKSGLPSDRFFAERPEGSVSTLKIQRTQQEDSAVYLCASSFRQGQETQYFGPGTRLLVL.

The CDR3 DNA reads TGTGCCAGCAGCTTGGACCGTCGCTTCGGGGATGAGCAGTTCTTC. It is translated as CASSLDRRFGDEQFF. The chain carries TRBV5-6 and TRBJ2-1; a possible D gene is TRBD2 (5 bases). CDR3 length equals 15 residues. The ends were cut back, 0 bases at V and 8 bases at J, with 15 bases in the middle. Germline V lookup: CDR1 SGHDT, CDR2 YYEEEE.

The chain recombines TRBV10-3 with TRBJ2-3, with 7 bases aligning to TRBD1. CDR1 and CDR2 from the germline V gene are ENHRY and SYGVKD. This CDR3 contains 16 residues. V lost 2 bases, J lost 6 bases, and 11 bases stayed unmatched. CDR3 DNA sequence: TGTGCCATCAGTGAGCGAGCTGACAGGGTTCAGGATACGCAGTATTTT. The encoded protein is CAISERADRVQDTQYF.

The chain joins TRBV5-6 to TRBJ2-7; TRBD2 might be the D (6 bases). This CDR3 has 14 amino acids. V dropped 2 bases and J dropped 6 bases, with 15 bases sitting between them. CDR1 is SGHDT and CDR2 is YYEEEE in the germline V gene. The CDR3: CASSFGSGAREQYF. CDR3 bases: TGTGCCAGCAGCTTCGGGTCGGGAGCTCGCGAGCAGTACTTC.

This chain joins TRBV9 and TRBJ1-3; possibly TRBD1 for D (5 bases). Germline CDR1 is SGDLS and CDR2 is YYNGEE. The CDR3 spans 15 residues. V was clipped by 3 bases and J by 0 bases, with 10 bases between them. The DNA of the CDR3 is TGTGCCAGCAGCGCCCCGGGGCTCTCTGGAAACACCATATATTTT. Translation gives CASSAPGLSGNTIYF.

The rearrangement links TRBV7-4 to TRBJ2-7; 13 bases fit TRBD2. Germline values: CDR1 SGHVT, CDR2 SQSDAQ. This CDR3 spans 19 amino acids. The V segment lost 2 bases and the J segment 0 bases; nucleotides outside the gene matches: 10. The CDR3 nucleotides read TGTGCCAGCAGCTTACCCCTGACTAGCGGGGGGCACTTCTCCTACGAGCAGTACTTC. The encoded protein is CASSLPLTSGGHFSYEQYF.